This TCR beta chain is from a study of shared clonotypes between healthy human individuals (dated by TCRdb to 2020 to 2022). In terms of the full investigation: Two women and three men aged 18 to 49 years were included in the cohort. Per donor, three plates each were used for CD4 naive and CD4 memory, two for CD8 naive, and one for CD8 memory. To estimate repertoire size and how much clonotypes are shared between individuals, the study performed deep sequencing of blood TCR repertoires from roughly five healthy adults. To increase sequencing depth and limit assay-specific biases, TCR repertoire library preparation and sequencing were carried out by different laboratories using diverse techniques. Leukapheresis yielded between about 0.85 and 9.5 billion PBMCs per donor.

Using the deep immunoSEQ assay, TCR CDR3 regions were amplified from genomic DNA by multiplex PCR. Genomic DNA extracted from each cell subset was distributed evenly over all wells of several immunoSEQ 96-well plates, and each plate served as one replicate. For sorted subsets, each replicate PCR was loaded with 200 ng genomic DNA, equivalent to some 27,000 T cell genomes. Purified libraries were measured with a Qubit 3.0 fluorometer, size-checked on a Bioanalyzer 2100, and measured again with the KAPA Library Quantification kit. A separate single-read 150-cycle Illumina NextSeq 550 flow cell was used to sequence each immunoSEQ 96-well plate. Turning to the authors' computational methods: Because the immunoSEQ output included only junctional sequences and no quality scores, the filtering could not be the same as the filtering used for full-length reads. To assign V/J genes and CDR3, sequences were annotated against IMGT germline references using PyIR, a Python wrapper for IgBLAST v1.9. Reads with weak V/J assignments (E-value above 1e-6), missing CDR3, stop codons, out-of-frame junctions, or ambiguous translated residues were removed. A V3J clonotype was defined by an identical inferred V gene, J gene, and CDR3 amino acid sequence. The percentage overlap between two repertoires was calculated by dividing the number of shared unique clonotypes by the size of the smaller repertoire. RTK rarefaction, the Chao1 estimator, and Recon v2.1 estimates of unobserved clonotypes were used to assess repertoire richness. OLGA was used to compute generation probabilities for all TCRbeta clonotypes that the gDNA method yielded from several donors. TCRdb took over this immuneACCESS table, retaining in-frame rearrangements with V and J assigned. Such tables are incomplete; in checked studies, under half of the missing clones stem from an unresolved V gene, and the remainder is unexplained. V and J calls and clone size are given by that table; D and trimming were obtained from the DNA. The sample table shows approximately 740,000 clones, and roughly 70% are seen once. Of the sample, about 1.8% falls within the top ten clones.

The cysteine opens and the phenylalanine closes a CDR3 of 15 amino acids. Only the CDR3 DNA is retained, 45 bases long and in frame from the first base. CDR1 SQVTM and CDR2 ANQGSEA were looked up in the germline V gene. V has 4 bases trimmed and J has 8 bases trimmed; junction bases matching no gene number 13. What the study reported, not specific to this receptor: Sampling was limited to blood, and TCR repertoires in tissue likely differ from TCR repertoires in blood. Because the study included only a small number of donors, the genetic and exposure-history diversity represented was limited. Pairwise subsampling indicated that sequencing depth was expected to affect the degree of clonotype sharing among donors. Higher generation probabilities were observed for clonotypes shared by all four sorted-subset donors than for non-shared clonotypes. Naive subsets generally had larger estimated clonotype richness than memory subsets. Across a handful of donors, about 5.2% of naive CD4, approximately 3.6% of naive CD8, approximately 2.5% of memory CD4, and roughly 0.41% of memory CD8 clonotypes were shared. Rarefaction of sorted-subset datasets indicated incomplete sequencing despite the large sequencing depth.

In the case of this clone: Its cognate antigen has yet to be identified. Base quality data are lacking; no much larger clone is found one base away.

Healthy HIV-negative adults with no recently reported acute infections or vaccinations were included as donors. Every donor was a Caucasian adult residing in Nashville, Tennessee, USA. Magnetic negative selection was used to enrich CD4+ T cells, after which naive cells were positively selected on CD45RA and the negative fraction became the memory subset. Blood was obtained by leukapheresis, after which PBMCs were separated by Ficoll-Histopaque density gradient centrifugation and cryopreserved in liquid nitrogen vapor phase. Purity and quantity of every magnetically sorted T cell population were checked by analytical flow cytometry. Genomic DNA was isolated from each sorted fraction and quantified by UV absorbance on a Nanodrop 2000c.

This chain joins TRBV29-1 to TRBJ2-1; 8 middle bases align to TRBD2. Sequenced input: memory CD4+ T cells sorted from blood. Read against the paper, the sample's cell subset or site label means: CD45RA-negative fraction. This receptor was obtained from a woman in her 30s in good health. The DNA sequence is as follows: TGCAGCGTTGGTCGTAGGACTAGCTTTCTGCATGAGCAGTTCTTC. Translated, this gives CSVGRRTSFLHEQFF.